This T cell receptor (beta chain) was sequenced during a study of blood T cell repertoires in COVID-19. Study summary: Researchers got acute and convalescent COVID-19 samples from the United States, Italy and Spain. Sources were T cells, B-cell-depleted T cells, or PBMCs; the material itself was cDNA or gDNA.

Authors' data handling: How many nucleated cells were present was estimated from reference gene primer amplification. Repertoires were generated with immunoSEQ multiplex PCR, while TCRdb's copy carries only in-frame clones and drops some. That table gives V, J and clone size, and the DNA gave D and trimming. Found here are 99,000 or so clones, 65% to 90% of them singletons; the top ten hold under 5.5%. The sequencing input was peripheral blood. The source is a man aged 60 to 69 with acute or convalescent COVID-19.

This chain's CDR3 is CASRKDRASNQPQHF. The CDR3 DNA is TGTGCCAGCAGAAAGGACAGGGCCAGCAATCAGCCCCAGCATTTT. The gene calls are TRBV7-2 and TRBJ1-5; TRBD1 aligns across 8 bases. The V segment lost 6 bases and the J segment 1 base; nucleotides outside the gene matches: 5. CDR3 length equals 15 residues. Looked up from germline, CDR1 is SGHTA and CDR2 is FQGNSA.